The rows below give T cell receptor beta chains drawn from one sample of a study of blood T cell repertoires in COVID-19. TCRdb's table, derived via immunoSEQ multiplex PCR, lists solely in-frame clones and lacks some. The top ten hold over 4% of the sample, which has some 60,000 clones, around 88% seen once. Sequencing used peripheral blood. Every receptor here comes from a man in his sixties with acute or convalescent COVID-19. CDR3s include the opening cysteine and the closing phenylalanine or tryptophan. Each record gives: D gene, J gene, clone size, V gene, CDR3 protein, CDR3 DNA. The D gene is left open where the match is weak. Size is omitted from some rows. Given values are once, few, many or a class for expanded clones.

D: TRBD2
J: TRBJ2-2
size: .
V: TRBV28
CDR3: CASSLGGTGELFF
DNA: TGTGCCAGCAGTTTGGGGGGGACCGGGGAGCTGTTTTTT

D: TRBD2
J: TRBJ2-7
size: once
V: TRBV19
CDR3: CASSMRGGSRYEQYF
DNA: TGTGCCAGTAGTATGAGAGGCGGGAGTCGCTACGAGCAGTACTTC

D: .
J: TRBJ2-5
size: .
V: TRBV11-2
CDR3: CASSLVRGSQETQYF
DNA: TGTGCCAGCAGCTTAGTAAGGGGCAGCCAAGAGACCCAGTACTTC

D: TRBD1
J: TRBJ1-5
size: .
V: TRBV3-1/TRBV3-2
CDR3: CASSQDGTGGLPQHF
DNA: TGTGCCAGCAGCCAAGATGGGACAGGGGGCCTTCCCCAGCATTTT

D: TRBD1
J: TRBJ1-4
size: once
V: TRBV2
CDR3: CASKGTGVEKLFF
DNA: TGTGCCAGCAAGGGGACAGGGGTCGAAAAACTGTTTTTT

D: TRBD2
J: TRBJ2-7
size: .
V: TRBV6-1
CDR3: CASSEGLAGTYEQYF
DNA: TGTGCCAGCAGTGAAGGACTAGCGGGAACCTACGAGCAGTACTTC

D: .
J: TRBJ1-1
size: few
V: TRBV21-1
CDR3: CASSSGEVENTEAFF
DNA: TGTGCCAGCAGCAGCGGGGAGGTGGAGAACACTGAAGCTTTCTTT

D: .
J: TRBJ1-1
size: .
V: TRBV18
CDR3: CASAQQGNTEAFF
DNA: TGTGCCAGCGCCCAACAGGGTAACACTGAAGCTTTCTTT

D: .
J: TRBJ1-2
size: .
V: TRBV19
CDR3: CASSILTGIPSNYGYTF
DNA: TGTGCCAGTAGTATCCTAACAGGGATACCTTCTAACTATGGCTACACCTTC

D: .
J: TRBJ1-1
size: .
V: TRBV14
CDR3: CASSPPGVDGEAFF
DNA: TGTGCCAGCAGCCCCCCCGGGGTGGATGGTGAAGCTTTCTTT

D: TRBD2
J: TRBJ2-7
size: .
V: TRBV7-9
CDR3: CASSGTSVASYEQYF
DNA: TGTGCCAGCAGCGGGACTAGCGTAGCCTCCTACGAGCAGTACTTC

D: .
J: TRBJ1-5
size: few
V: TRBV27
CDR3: CASSFFPNQPQHF
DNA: TGTGCCAGCAGTTTTTTTCCGAATCAGCCCCAGCATTTT

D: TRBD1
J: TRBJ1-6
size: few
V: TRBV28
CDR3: CASRTGGGYNSPLHF
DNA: TGTGCCAGCCGGACAGGGGGCGGGTATAATTCACCCCTCCACTTT

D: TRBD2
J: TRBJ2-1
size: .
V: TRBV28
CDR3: CASTGTSGRDFYNEQFF
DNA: TGTGCCAGCACCGGGACTAGCGGGAGGGACTTCTACAATGAGCAGTTCTTC

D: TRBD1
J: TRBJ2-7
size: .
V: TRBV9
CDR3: CASSPQQGARYEQYF
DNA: TGTGCCAGCAGCCCCCAACAGGGGGCGAGGTACGAGCAGTACTTC

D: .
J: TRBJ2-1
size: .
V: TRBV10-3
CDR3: CATTGDFEQFF
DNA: TGTGCCACCACCGGAGATTTTGAGCAGTTCTTC

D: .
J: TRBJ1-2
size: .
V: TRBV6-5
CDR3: CAGTGNYGYTF
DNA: TGTGCCGGAACAGGGAACTATGGCTACACCTTC